This T cell receptor (beta chain) appears in the sequencing data of a study of blood T cell repertoires in COVID-19. Background on the study: Researchers got acute and convalescent COVID-19 samples from the United States, Italy and Spain. Sample material is recorded as cDNA or gDNA derived from T cells, B-cell-depleted T cells, or PBMCs.

Per the original methods: Amplification with reference gene primers provided the estimates of nucleated cell counts. Libraries were prepared by immunoSEQ multiplex PCR; TCRdb keeps only in-frame clonotypes and omits some of them. V, J and clone size derive from that table, while D and trimming were established from the DNA sequence. The repertoire holds about 240,000 clones, with 75% to 90% as singletons. Trimming cost V 5 bases and J 10 bases, with 13 bases left between them. The CDR3 sequence is 11 residues long. In germline, CDR1 is DFQATT, CDR2 SNEGSKA (reference sequence). V is TRBV20-1 and J is TRBJ2-3; no clear D gene. The TCR was taken from a man aged 55 to 69 who had recovered from COVID-19. The specimen sequenced was peripheral blood. The chain's CDR3 is CSAQRHDPQYF. As DNA, the CDR3 is TGCAGTGCTCAGCGTCATGATCCGCAGTATTTT.